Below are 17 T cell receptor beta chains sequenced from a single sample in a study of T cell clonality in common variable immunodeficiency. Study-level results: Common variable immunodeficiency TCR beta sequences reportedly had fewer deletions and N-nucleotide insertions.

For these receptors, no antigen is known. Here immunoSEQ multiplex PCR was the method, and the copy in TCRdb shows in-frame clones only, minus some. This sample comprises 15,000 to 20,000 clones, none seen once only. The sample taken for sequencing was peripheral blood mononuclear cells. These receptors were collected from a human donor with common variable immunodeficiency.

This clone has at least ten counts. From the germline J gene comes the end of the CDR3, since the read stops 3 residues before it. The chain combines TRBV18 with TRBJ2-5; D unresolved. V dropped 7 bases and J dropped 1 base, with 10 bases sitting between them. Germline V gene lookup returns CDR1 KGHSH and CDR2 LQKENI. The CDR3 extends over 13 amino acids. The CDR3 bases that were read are TGTGCCAGCTACACCCCGAGCCAAGAGACC. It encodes CASYTPSQET. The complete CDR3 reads CASYTPSQETQYF.

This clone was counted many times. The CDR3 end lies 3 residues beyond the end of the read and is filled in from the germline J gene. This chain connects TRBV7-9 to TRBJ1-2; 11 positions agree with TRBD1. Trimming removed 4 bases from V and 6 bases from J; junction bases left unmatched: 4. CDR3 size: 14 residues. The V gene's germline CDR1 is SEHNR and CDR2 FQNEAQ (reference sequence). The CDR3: CASSSRTGGDGYTF. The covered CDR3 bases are TGTGCCAGCAGCTCCCGGACAGGGGGCGATGGC.

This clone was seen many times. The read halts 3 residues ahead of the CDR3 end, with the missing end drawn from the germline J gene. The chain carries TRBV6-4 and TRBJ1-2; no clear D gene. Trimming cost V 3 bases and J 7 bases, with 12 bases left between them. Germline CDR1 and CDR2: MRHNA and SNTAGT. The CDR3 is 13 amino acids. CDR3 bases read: TGTGCCAGCAGTGAACGGGTTGGCGTTGGC. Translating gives CASSERVGVG. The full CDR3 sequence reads CASSERVGVGYTF.

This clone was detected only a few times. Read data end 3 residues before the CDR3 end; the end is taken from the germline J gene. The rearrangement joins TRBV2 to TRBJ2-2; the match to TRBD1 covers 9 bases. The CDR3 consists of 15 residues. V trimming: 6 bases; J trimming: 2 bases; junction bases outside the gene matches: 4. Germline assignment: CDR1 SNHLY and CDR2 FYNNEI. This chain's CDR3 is CASRGTGRNTGELFF. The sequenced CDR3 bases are TGTGCCAGCAGGGGGACAGGGCGAAACACCGGGGAG.

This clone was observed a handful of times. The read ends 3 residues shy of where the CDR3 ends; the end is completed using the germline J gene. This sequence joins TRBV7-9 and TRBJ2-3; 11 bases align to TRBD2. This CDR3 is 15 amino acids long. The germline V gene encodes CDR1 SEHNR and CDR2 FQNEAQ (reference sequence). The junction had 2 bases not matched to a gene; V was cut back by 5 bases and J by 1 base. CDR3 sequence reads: CASSQGLAGTDTQYF. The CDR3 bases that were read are TGTGCCAGCAGCCAGGGACTAGCGGGCACAGATACG. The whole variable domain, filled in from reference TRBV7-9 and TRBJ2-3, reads DTGVSQNPRHKITKRGQNVTFRCDPISEHNRLYWYRQTLGQGPEFLTYFQNEAQLEKSRLLSDRFSAERPKGSFSTLEIQRTEQGDSAMYLCASSQGLAGTDTQYFGPGTRLTVL.

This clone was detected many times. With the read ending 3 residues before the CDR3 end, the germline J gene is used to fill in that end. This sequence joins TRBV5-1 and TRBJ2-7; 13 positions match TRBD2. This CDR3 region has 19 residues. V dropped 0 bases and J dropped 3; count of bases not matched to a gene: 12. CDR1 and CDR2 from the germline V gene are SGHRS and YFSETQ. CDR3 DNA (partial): TGCGCCAGCAGCTTGGGTGGGACAGCGACTAGCGGGAGGATCTACGAG. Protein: CASSLGGTATSGRIYE. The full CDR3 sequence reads CASSLGGTATSGRIYEQYF.

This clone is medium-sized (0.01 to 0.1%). This CDR3 is CSARAEGTFNYGYTF. CDR3 DNA, as far as it was read: TGCAGTGCTAGAGCAGAAGGGACATTTAACTATGGC. This chain connects TRBV20-1 to TRBJ1-2; tentatively, D is TRBD1 (6 bases). Coverage ceases 3 residues before the CDR3 finishes, and the germline J gene fills in the end. Germline CDR1 and CDR2: DFQATT and SNEGSKA (reference sequence). CDR3 length equals 15 residues. The V end lost 1 base, the J end lost 1 base, and 13 bases lay between the germline ends.

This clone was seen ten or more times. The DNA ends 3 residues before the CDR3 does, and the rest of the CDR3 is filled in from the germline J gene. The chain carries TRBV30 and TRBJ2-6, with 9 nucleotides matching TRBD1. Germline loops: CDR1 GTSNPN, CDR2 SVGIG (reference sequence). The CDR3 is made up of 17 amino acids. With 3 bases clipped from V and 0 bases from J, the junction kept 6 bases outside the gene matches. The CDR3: CAWRGDRVSSGANVLTF. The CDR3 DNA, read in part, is TGTGCCTGGAGGGGGGACAGGGTATCCTCTGGGGCCAACGTC.

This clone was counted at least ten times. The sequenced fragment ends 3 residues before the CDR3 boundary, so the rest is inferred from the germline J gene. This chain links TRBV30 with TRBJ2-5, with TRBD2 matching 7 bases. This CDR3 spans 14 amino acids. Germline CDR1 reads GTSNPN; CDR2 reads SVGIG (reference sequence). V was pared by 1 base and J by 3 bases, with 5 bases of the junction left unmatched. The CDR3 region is CAWSGGRGEETQYF. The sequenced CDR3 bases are TGTGCCTGGAGTGGCGGGAGAGGTGAAGAGACC.

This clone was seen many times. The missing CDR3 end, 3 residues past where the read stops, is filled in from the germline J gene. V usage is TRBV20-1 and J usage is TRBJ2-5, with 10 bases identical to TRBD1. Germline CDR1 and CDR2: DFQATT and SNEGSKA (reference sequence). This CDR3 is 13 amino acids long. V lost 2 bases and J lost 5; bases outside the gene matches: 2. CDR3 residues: CSARTDRGETQYF. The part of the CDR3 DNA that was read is TGCAGTGCTAGAACGGACAGGGGGGAGACC.

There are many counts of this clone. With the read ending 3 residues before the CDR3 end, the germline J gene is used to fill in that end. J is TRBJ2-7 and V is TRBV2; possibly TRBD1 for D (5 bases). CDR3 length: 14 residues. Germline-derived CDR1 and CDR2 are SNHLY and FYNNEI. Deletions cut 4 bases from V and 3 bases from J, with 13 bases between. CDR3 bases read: TGTGCCAGCAGTGGGGGCAGTCCTAACTACGAG. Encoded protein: CASSGGSPNYE. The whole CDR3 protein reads CASSGGSPNYEQYF.

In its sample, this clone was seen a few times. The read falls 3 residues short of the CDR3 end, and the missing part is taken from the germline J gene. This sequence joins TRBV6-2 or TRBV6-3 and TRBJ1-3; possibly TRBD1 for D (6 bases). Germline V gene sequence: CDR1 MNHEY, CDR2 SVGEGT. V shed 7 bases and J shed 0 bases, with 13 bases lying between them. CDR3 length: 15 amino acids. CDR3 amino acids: CASNGQTSSGNTIYF. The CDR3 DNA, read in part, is TGTGCCAGCAATGGACAGACAAGCTCTGGAAACACC.

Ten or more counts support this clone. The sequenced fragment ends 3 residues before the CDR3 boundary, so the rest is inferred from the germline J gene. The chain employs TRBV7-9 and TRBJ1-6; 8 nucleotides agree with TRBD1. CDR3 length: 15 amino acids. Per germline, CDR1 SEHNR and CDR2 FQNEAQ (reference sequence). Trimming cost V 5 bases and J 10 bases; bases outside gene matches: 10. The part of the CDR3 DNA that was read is TGTGCCAGCAGCCTCGGACAGGGTTTGGAATCACCC. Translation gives CASSLGQGLESP. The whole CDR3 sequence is CASSLGQGLESPLHF.

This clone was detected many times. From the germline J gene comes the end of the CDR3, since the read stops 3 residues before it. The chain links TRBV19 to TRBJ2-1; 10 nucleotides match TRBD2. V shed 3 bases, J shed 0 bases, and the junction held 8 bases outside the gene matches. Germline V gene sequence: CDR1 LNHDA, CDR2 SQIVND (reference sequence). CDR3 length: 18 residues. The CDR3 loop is CASSISPSSGSSYNEQFF. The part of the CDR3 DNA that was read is TGTGCCAGTAGTATCTCCCCTTCTAGCGGGAGCTCCTACAATGAG.

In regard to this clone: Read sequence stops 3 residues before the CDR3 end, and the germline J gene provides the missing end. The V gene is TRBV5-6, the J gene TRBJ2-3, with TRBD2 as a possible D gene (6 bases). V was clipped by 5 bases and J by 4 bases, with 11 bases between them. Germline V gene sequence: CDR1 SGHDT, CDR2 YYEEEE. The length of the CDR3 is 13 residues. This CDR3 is CASRGGASDTQYF. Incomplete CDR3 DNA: TGTGCCAGCAGGGGCGGGGCCTCAGATACG.

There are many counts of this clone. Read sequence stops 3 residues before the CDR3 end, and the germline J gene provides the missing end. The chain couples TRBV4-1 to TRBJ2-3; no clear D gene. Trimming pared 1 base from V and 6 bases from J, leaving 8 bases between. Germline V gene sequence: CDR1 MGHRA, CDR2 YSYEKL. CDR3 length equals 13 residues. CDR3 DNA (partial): TGCGCCAGCAGCCAAGCCCCCCGGGATACG. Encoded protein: CASSQAPRDT. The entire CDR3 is CASSQAPRDTQYF.

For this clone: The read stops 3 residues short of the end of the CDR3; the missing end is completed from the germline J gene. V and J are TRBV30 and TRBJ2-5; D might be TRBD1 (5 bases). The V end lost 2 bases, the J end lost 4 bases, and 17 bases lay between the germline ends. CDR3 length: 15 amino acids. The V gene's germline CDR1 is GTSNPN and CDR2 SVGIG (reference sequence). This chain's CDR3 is CAWSKLGQRGETQYF. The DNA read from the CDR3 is TGTGCCTGGAGTAAACTCGGTCAAAGGGGAGAGACC. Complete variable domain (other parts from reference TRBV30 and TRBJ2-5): SQTIHQWPATLVQPVGSPLSLECTVEGTSNPNLYWYRQAAGRGLQLLFYSVGIGQISSEVPQNLSASRPQDRQFILSSKKLLLSDSGFYLCAWSKLGQRGETQYFGPGTRLLVL.